The 30 T cell receptor beta chains below all came from one sample that was sequenced in a study of blood T cell repertoires in COVID-19. Repertoires were generated with immunoSEQ multiplex PCR, while TCRdb's copy carries only in-frame clones and drops some. This sample yields under 250,000 clones, of which around nine tenths are seen a single time; 1.5% to 2% belongs to the top ten. The specimen sequenced was peripheral blood. The receptors shown here come from a woman aged 55-70 years who had recovered from COVID-19.

The chain carries TRBV6-5 and TRBJ2-5; tentatively, D is TRBD2 (5 bases). The V gene lost 4 bases and the J gene lost 7 bases, with 10 bases spanning the gap. This CDR3 is built from 12 residues. Germline CDR1 is MNHEY and CDR2 is SVGAGI. The chain's CDR3 is CASSSGSGTQYF. CDR3 nucleotides: TGTGCCAGCAGTTCCGGCAGCGGGACCCAGTACTTC.

The chain is built from TRBV28 and TRBJ2-7, with a possible D match to TRBD1 (6 bases). Germline CDR1 and CDR2: MDHEN and SYDVKM. The CDR3 is 13 residues long. Trimming took off 11 bases at V and 0 bases at J, with 14 bases between the two ends. The CDR3 reads CALGPGASYEQYF. The DNA of the CDR3 is TGTGCCCTTGGGCCAGGGGCCTCCTACGAGCAGTACTTC.

This clone was recorded once. The chain recombines TRBV7-7 with TRBJ2-1; 8 bases match TRBD2. CDR3 size: 14 residues. The V gene's germline CDR1 is SSHAT and CDR2 FNYEAQ (reference sequence). In DNA, the CDR3 is TGTGTTAGCAGCTTAGGCGGGGGGTTTGATGAGCAGTTCTTC. Protein: CVSSLGGGFDEQFF.

The rearrangement joins TRBV7-9 to TRBJ2-7; D unclear. Germline loops: CDR1 SEHNR, CDR2 FQNEAQ (reference sequence). V was pared by 7 bases and J by 1 base, with 14 bases between. This CDR3 has 14 amino acids. The CDR3 spells CASIPTARSYEQYF. The CDR3 nucleotides read TGTGCCAGCATCCCGACCGCGAGGTCCTACGAGCAGTACTTC.

The chain is built from TRBV6-5 and TRBJ2-2; TRBD1 matches at 7 bases. The CDR3 sequence is 15 residues long. V shed 6 bases and J 3 bases; nucleotides not matched to a gene: 7. Germline loops: CDR1 MNHEY, CDR2 SVGAGI. CDR3 in amino acids: CASSPGQAYTGELFF. In DNA form, the CDR3 reads TGTGCCAGCAGCCCAGGACAGGCCTACACCGGGGAGCTGTTTTTT.

The chain combines TRBV9 with TRBJ2-2; 12 positions agree with TRBD2. Germline V gene sequence: CDR1 SGDLS, CDR2 YYNGEE. CDR3 length: 18 amino acids. Trimming at V came to 0 bases and at J to 1 base, leaving 4 bases not matched to a gene. The CDR3 nucleotides read TGTGCCAGCAGCGTAGAACTAGCGGGGGGCCTGAACACCGGGGAGCTGTTTTTT. As protein: CASSVELAGGLNTGELFF.

The chain recombines TRBV11-2 with TRBJ1-2; D possibly corresponds to TRBD1 (5 bases). CDR3 size: 14 residues. V lost 0 bases, J lost 8 bases, and 13 bases lay in between. Germline V gives CDR1 SGHAT, CDR2 FQNNGV. The CDR3 region is CASSLDRGGDGYTF. The CDR3 bases are TGTGCCAGCAGCTTAGATCGGGGCGGGGACGGCTACACCTTC.

This chain connects TRBV5-1 to TRBJ2-1; 11 bases are shared with TRBD1. The CDR3 is made up of 17 amino acids. CDR1 SGHRS and CDR2 YFSETQ come from the germline V gene. V trimming: 2 bases; J trimming: 4 bases; junction bases outside the gene matches: 8. The CDR3 DNA reads as TGCGCCAGCAGCTTCCATAGGGACAGGGGGTTTTACAATGAGCAGTTCTTC. Its protein is CASSFHRDRGFYNEQFF.

The chain couples TRBV11-3 to TRBJ2-1, with TRBD1 as a possible D gene (6 bases). Germline CDR1 SGHNT, CDR2 YENEEA. V shed 3 bases and J shed 3 bases, with 9 bases lying between them. This CDR3 has 14 amino acids. DNA of the CDR3: TGTGCCAGCAGCTTGGGGGCGATCTACAATGAGCAGTTCTTC. It specifies CASSLGAIYNEQFF.

This sequence joins TRBV5-1 and TRBJ1-2; TRBD1 matches at 8 bases. V shed 4 bases, J shed 4 bases, and the junction held 12 bases outside the gene matches. The germline V gene has CDR1 SGHRS and CDR2 YFSETQ. The CDR3 sequence is 16 residues long. The CDR3 region has the DNA TGCGCCAGCAGCCCCCTAAACAGGGGGGAAGGCTATGGCTACACCTTC. Amino acids: CASSPLNRGEGYGYTF.

In DNA form, the CDR3 reads TGTGCCAGTACCACGACAGGGGGCACGAATCAGCCCCAGCATTTT. This sequence encodes CASTTTGGTNQPQHF. The chain combines TRBV19 with TRBJ1-5; 10 nucleotides match TRBD1. The germline gives CDR1 LNHDA, CDR2 SQIVND (reference sequence). This CDR3 contains 15 residues. V was clipped by 7 bases and J by 4 bases; unmatched bases: 7.

V gene TRBV4-3 combines with J gene TRBJ2-5, with a weak D call TRBD1 (6 bases). This CDR3 has 17 residues. Germline V gene lookup returns CDR1 LGHNA and CDR2 YSLEER. V lost 0 bases and J lost 5, with 19 bases in between. The CDR3 DNA reads as TGCGCCAGCAGCCAAGATCCGGCAGGGGCCGTCCGGGAGACCCAGTACTTC. This sequence encodes CASSQDPAGAVRETQYF.

This chain links TRBV7-2 with TRBJ1-1; the D gene is possibly TRBD1 (6 bases). Trimming removed 1 base at V and 5 bases at J, with 8 bases between. Germline V gene sequence: CDR1 SGHTA, CDR2 FQGNSA. The length of the CDR3 is 13 residues. The CDR3 DNA reads TGTGCCAGCAGCTTAGAGAGGGGGACTGAAGCTTTCTTT. It translates to CASSLERGTEAFF.

The chain is built from TRBV6-5 and TRBJ2-2, with no clear D. Germline-derived CDR1 and CDR2 are MNHEY and SVGAGI. There are 15 residues in the CDR3. Deletions cut 4 bases from V and 0 bases from J, with 9 bases between. CDR3 in amino acids: CASSFSGPNTGELFF. The CDR3 DNA sequence: TGTGCCAGCAGTTTCTCGGGCCCGAACACCGGGGAGCTGTTTTTT.

Only a few counts were recorded for this clone. The V gene is TRBV5-1, the J gene TRBJ2-2, with TRBD2 as a possible D gene (5 bases). Germline assignment: CDR1 SGHRS and CDR2 YFSETQ. This CDR3 is built from 13 residues. Between the trimmed V and J ends, which lost 5 bases and 2 bases, there was a span of 7 bases. CDR3 bases: TGCGCCAGCAGAGAGGGAAACACCGGGGAGCTGTTTTTT. Its translation is CASREGNTGELFF.

CDR3 sequence (DNA): TGTGCCAGCAGGAGGGGACAGGGTTACGAGCAGTACTTC. Protein: CASRRGQGYEQYF. V usage is TRBV2 and J usage is TRBJ2-7; 9 bases agree with TRBD1. CDR3 size: 13 residues. Germline CDR1 and CDR2: SNHLY and FYNNEI. V dropped 6 bases and J dropped 4; count of bases not matched to a gene: 4.

CDR3 residues: CASSPSRDRGVAEAFF. The CDR3 bases are TGTGCCAGCAGCCCGAGCCGGGACAGGGGAGTTGCTGAAGCTTTCTTT. V and J are TRBV7-6 and TRBJ1-1; TRBD1 matches 10 bases. CDR3 length: 16 amino acids. V dropped 5 bases and J dropped 6; count of bases not matched to a gene: 12. CDR1 is SGHVS, CDR2 FNYEAQ, per germline. Combining the CDR3 with reference TRBV7-6 and TRBJ1-1 gives the whole variable domain GAGVSQSPRYKVTKRGQDVALRCDPISGHVSLYWYRQALGQGPEFLTYFNYEAQQDKSGLPNDRFSAERPEGSISTLTIQRTEQRDSAMYRCASSPSRDRGVAEAFFGQGTRLTVV.

The genes are TRBV3-1 (or the pseudogene TRBV3-2) and TRBJ1-1, with 7 nucleotides matching TRBD1. After removal of 5 bases from V and 3 bases from J, the junction contained 3 bases not matched to a gene. The CDR3 runs to 13 residues. Per the germline V gene, CDR1 is LGHDT and CDR2 is YNNKEL (reference sequence). This CDR3 is CASSLTGYTEAFF. The CDR3 DNA reads as TGTGCCAGCAGCTTGACAGGGTACACTGAAGCTTTCTTT.

The chain combines TRBV25-1 with TRBJ2-7, with 7 bases identical to TRBD1. The CDR3 sequence is 14 residues long. Germline V gives CDR1 MGHDK, CDR2 SYGVNS. The V segment lost 7 bases and the J segment 0 bases; nucleotides outside the gene matches: 6. CDR3 sequence (DNA): TGTGCCAGCACCCGGACAGGACACTCCTACGAGCAGTACTTC. Protein product: CASTRTGHSYEQYF.

The chain links TRBV6-2 or TRBV6-3 to TRBJ2-5; D is possibly TRBD1 (5 bases). CDR1 and CDR2 from the germline V gene are MNHEY and SVGEGT. This CDR3 spans 15 amino acids. V lost 2 bases and J 5 bases, leaving 15 bases between the germline ends. This chain's CDR3 is CASSYEAGPEETQYF. The CDR3 region has the DNA TGTGCCAGCAGTTACGAGGCAGGGCCTGAGGAGACCCAGTACTTC.

The chain links TRBV4-3 to TRBJ1-4, with D possibly matching TRBD1 (6 bases). The germline V gene encodes CDR1 LGHNA and CDR2 YSLEER. V dropped 3 bases and J dropped 10 bases, with 18 bases sitting between them. The CDR3 length is 15 residues. CDR3 protein: CASSQDRQGGRKLFF. For the CDR3, the DNA is TGCGCCAGCAGCCAGGATAGACAAGGGGGAAGAAAACTGTTTTTT.

The chain links TRBV6-2 or TRBV6-3 to TRBJ2-3; 11 bases match TRBD2. J was trimmed by 5 bases and V by 4 bases; bases with no gene match: 14. Per germline, CDR1 MNHEY and CDR2 SVGEGT. This CDR3 spans 18 amino acids. The CDR3 bases are TGTGCCAGCAGTTCTCCAAGGATTAGCGGGGGGGCCATAGATACGCAGTATTTT. Amino acids: CASSSPRISGGAIDTQYF.

The chain combines TRBV19 with TRBJ2-3; 12 bases are shared with TRBD1. The CDR3 is 14 amino acids. Trimming removed 9 bases from V and 5 bases from J; junction bases left unmatched: 6. Per the germline V gene, CDR1 is LNHDA and CDR2 is SQIVND (reference sequence). This chain's CDR3 is CASRDRGHGDTQYF. Written as DNA, the CDR3 is TGTGCCAGCAGGGACAGGGGGCATGGAGATACGCAGTATTTT.

The rearrangement joins TRBV19 to TRBJ2-3; D gene uncertain. V gave up 0 bases and J gave up 2 bases, with 9 bases separating them. This CDR3 contains 15 residues. The V gene's germline CDR1 is LNHDA and CDR2 SQIVND (reference sequence). The DNA of the CDR3 is TGTGCCAGTAGTATAGAGGGCCACCCCACAGATACGCAGTATTTT. Encoded protein: CASSIEGHPTDTQYF.

The gene calls are TRBV18 and TRBJ2-1, with D unclear. The CDR3 contains 17 residues. Per germline, CDR1 KGHSH and CDR2 LQKENI. V was clipped by 0 bases and J by 0 bases, with 12 bases between them. CDR3 residues: CASSPPSFSSSYNEQFF. The CDR3 DNA reads as TGTGCCAGCTCACCACCGAGTTTTAGCAGCTCCTACAATGAGCAGTTCTTC. Full variable domain (rest looked up from reference TRBV18 and TRBJ2-1): NAGVMQNPRHLVRRRGQEARLRCSPMKGHSHVYWYRQLPEEGLKFMVYLQKENIIDESGMPKERFSAEFPKEGPSILRIQQVVRGDSAAYFCASSPPSFSSSYNEQFFGPGTRLTVL.

Only a few counts were recorded for this clone. The J gene is TRBJ2-5, the V gene TRBV7-8; TRBD2 is a possible D gene (6 bases). Germline CDR1 reads SGHVS; CDR2 reads FQNEAQ. CDR3 length: 14 amino acids. V dropped 5 bases and J dropped 9 bases, with 19 bases sitting between them. The CDR3 loop is CASSVGTLWGAQYF. The CDR3 nucleotides read TGTGCCAGCAGCGTCGGGACCCTATGGGGGGCCCAGTACTTC.

The rearrangement links TRBV15 to TRBJ2-3, with 8 bases lining up with TRBD1. The CDR3 is 17 amino acids. Germline loops: CDR1 LNHNV, CDR2 YYDKDF (reference sequence). The V and J ends lost 0 bases and 1 base, in that order; junction bases with no gene match: 6. This CDR3 is CATSRDGQGVGTDTQYF. DNA for the CDR3: TGTGCCACCAGCAGAGACGGACAGGGAGTGGGCACAGATACGCAGTATTTT. The full variable domain, rest sourced from reference TRBV15 and TRBJ2-3, is DAMVIQNPRYQVTQFGKPVTLSCSQTLNHNVMYWYQQKSSQAPKLLFHYYDKDFNNEADTPDNFQSRRPNTSFCFLDIRSPGLGDTAMYLCATSRDGQGVGTDTQYFGPGTRLTVL.

The rearrangement links TRBV19 to TRBJ1-2, with 7 bases fitting TRBD1. Germline V gene sequence: CDR1 LNHDA, CDR2 SQIVND (reference sequence). The CDR3 has 14 residues. Unmatched junction bases numbered 9, after V lost 7 bases and J lost 4 bases. CDR3 sequence reads: CASKPPGQAYGYTF. For the CDR3, the DNA is TGTGCCAGTAAGCCCCCAGGACAGGCCTATGGCTACACCTTC. Drawing the rest from reference TRBV19 and TRBJ1-2, the complete variable domain is DGGITQSPKYLFRKEGQNVTLSCEQNLNHDAMYWYRQDPGQGLRLIYYSQIVNDFQKGDIAEGYSVSREKKESFPLTVTSAQKNPTAFYLCASKPPGQAYGYTFGSGTRLTVV.

The chain carries TRBV6-5 and TRBJ1-2, with TRBD1 matching over 10 bases. The length of the CDR3 is 15 residues. Germline V gene sequence: CDR1 MNHEY, CDR2 SVGAGI. The V and J ends lost 0 bases and 4 bases, in that order; junction bases with no gene match: 2. The CDR3 DNA is TGTGCCAGCAGTTACTCGACAGGGGGCAGCTATGGCTACACCTTC. As protein: CASSYSTGGSYGYTF.

This clone was detected once. The chain employs TRBV7-2 and TRBJ2-5; D is uncertain. Trimming removed 5 bases at V and 5 bases at J, with 12 bases between. Per the germline V gene, CDR1 is SGHTA and CDR2 is FQGNSA. The length of the CDR3 is 13 residues. The CDR3 region has the DNA TGTGCCAGCAGCCACAGAATGAAGGAGACCCAGTACTTC. This codes for CASSHRMKETQYF.